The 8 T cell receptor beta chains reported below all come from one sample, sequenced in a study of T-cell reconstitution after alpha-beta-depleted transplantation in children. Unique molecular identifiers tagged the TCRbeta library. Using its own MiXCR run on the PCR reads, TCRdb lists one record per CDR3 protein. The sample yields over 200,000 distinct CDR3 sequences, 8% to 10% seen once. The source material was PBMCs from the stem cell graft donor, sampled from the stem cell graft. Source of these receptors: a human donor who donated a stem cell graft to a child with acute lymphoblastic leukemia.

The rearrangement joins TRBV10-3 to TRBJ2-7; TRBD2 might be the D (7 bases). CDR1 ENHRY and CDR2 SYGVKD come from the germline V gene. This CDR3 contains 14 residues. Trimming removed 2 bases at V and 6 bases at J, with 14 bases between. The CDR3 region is CAISEGLGGPEQYF. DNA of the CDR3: TGTGCCATCAGTGAGGGTCTCGGGGGGCCCGAGCAGTACTTC.

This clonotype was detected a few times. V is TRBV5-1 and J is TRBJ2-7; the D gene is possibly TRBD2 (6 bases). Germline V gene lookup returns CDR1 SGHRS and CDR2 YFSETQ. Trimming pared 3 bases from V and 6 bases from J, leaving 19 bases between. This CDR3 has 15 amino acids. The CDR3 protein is CASSSEVGGTGEQYF. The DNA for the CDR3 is TGCGCCAGCAGCTCTGAGGTCGGAGGGACGGGCGAGCAGTACTTC.

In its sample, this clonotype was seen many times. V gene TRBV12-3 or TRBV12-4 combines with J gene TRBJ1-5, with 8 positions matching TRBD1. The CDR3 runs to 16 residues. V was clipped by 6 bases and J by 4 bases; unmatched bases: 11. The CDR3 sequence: CASSIIGQGVNQPQHF. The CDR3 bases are TGTGCCAGCAGCATTATAGGACAGGGCGTAAATCAGCCCCAGCATTTT.

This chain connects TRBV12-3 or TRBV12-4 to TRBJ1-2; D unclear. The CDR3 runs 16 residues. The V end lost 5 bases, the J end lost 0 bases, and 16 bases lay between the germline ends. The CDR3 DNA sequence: TGTGCCAGCAGTCCTGACACGGGTGCAGCTAACTATGGCTACACCTTC. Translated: CASSPDTGAANYGYTF.

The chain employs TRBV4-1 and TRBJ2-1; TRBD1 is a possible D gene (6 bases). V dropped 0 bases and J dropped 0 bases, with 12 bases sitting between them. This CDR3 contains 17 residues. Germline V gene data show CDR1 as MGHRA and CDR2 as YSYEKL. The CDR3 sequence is CASSQDPQGGSYNEQFF. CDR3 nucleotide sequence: TGCGCCAGCAGCCAAGATCCCCAAGGGGGCTCCTACAATGAGCAGTTCTTC.

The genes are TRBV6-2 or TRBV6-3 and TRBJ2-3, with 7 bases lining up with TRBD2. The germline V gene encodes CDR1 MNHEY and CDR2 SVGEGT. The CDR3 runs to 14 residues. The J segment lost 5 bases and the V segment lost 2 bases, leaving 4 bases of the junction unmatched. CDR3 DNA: TGTGCCAGCAGTTACGTGGGGGGGGAAGATACGCAGTATTTT. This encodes CASSYVGGEDTQYF.

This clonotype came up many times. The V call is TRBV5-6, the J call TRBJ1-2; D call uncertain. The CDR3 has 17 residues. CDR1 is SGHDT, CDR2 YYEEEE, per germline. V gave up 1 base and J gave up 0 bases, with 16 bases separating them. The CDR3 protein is CASSLRAPGLANYGYTF. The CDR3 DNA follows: TGTGCCAGCAGCTTGAGGGCGCCAGGACTAGCTAACTATGGCTACACCTTC.

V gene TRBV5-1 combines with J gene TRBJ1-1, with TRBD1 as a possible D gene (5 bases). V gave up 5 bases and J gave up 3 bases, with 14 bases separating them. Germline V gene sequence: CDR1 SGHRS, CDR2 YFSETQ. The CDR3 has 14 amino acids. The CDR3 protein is CASRVIQGYTEAFF. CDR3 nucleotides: TGCGCCAGCAGAGTTATCCAGGGTTACACTGAAGCTTTCTTT. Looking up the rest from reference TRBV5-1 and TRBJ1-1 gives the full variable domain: KAGVTQTPRYLIKTRGQQVTLSCSPISGHRSVSWYQQTPGQGLQFLFEYFSETQRNKGNFPGRFSGRQFSNSRSEMNVSTLELGDSALYLCASRVIQGYTEAFFGQGTRLTVV.